The 21 T cell receptor beta chains given below trace back to one sample, sequenced in a study of T cells in Graves' hyperthyroidism and ophthalmopathy. RNA transcripts served as the template for amplifying TCR beta CDR3 regions. Primed by the HTBI set, a first-round RT-PCR was run on the TCR CDR3. TCRdb called the multiplex PCR reads again in MiXCR, with one record for every CDR3 protein. The table includes about 360,000 distinct CDR3 sequences, roughly 19% detected once. The sample comprised blood. These receptors originate from a woman between 18 and 29 years old with Graves' hyperthyroidism.

This clonotype was recorded at least ten times. The chain combines TRBV3-1 with TRBJ2-7; 9 nucleotides line up with TRBD1. CDR1 and CDR2 (germline): LGHDT, YNNKEL (reference sequence). V trimming: 4 bases; J trimming: 4 bases; junction bases outside the gene matches: 8. CDR3 length: 15 residues. This CDR3 is CASSRYGDRVYEQYF. In DNA form, the CDR3 reads TGTGCCAGCAGCCGTTACGGGGACAGGGTTTACGAGCAGTACTTC.

This clonotype was observed at least ten times. The gene calls are TRBV7-8 and TRBJ1-1; 7 bases agree with TRBD1. The CDR3 covers 13 residues. Germline V gene sequence: CDR1 SGHVS, CDR2 FQNEAQ. With 4 bases clipped from V and 8 bases from J, the junction kept 7 bases outside the gene matches. CDR3 protein: CASSSRQGLEAFF. As DNA, the CDR3 is TGTGCCAGCAGCTCCCGACAGGGCCTAGAAGCTTTCTTT.

In regard to this clonotype: A clone one base away is much larger, so this may be a read error. The conserved phenylalanine or tryptophan normally closing the CDR3 is absent here, so this likely arose from a read error. This chain joins TRBV7-8 and TRBJ1-2; D is ambiguous. The CDR3 has 15 residues. The V gene's germline CDR1 is SGHVS and CDR2 FQNEAQ. V shed 5 bases and J shed 2 bases, with 15 bases lying between them. CDR3 sequence reads: CASSRAGGQNYGYTV. For the CDR3, the DNA is TGTGCCAGCAGCCGGGCGGGTGGTCAGAACTATGGCTACACCGTC.

In its sample, this clonotype was seen many times. The chain recombines TRBV20-1 with TRBJ1-3, with a possible D match to TRBD1 (6 bases). This CDR3 is 13 amino acids long. The germline V gene has CDR1 DFQATT and CDR2 SNEGSKA (reference sequence). Trimming took off 5 bases at V and 7 bases at J, with 15 bases between the two ends. CDR3 protein: CSAARPGENTIYF. CDR3 coding DNA: TGCAGTGCTGCCCGTCCAGGGGAGAACACCATATATTTT.

This clonotype was detected many times. V gene TRBV27 combines with J gene TRBJ1-3; D is undetermined. The length of the CDR3 is 13 residues. V was pared by 0 bases and J by 4 bases, with 4 bases between. Germline lookup yields CDR1 MNHEY and CDR2 SMNVEV (reference sequence). The DNA for the CDR3 is TGTGCCAGCAGTTTATCCCAGGGAAACACCATATATTTT. Its translation: CASSLSQGNTIYF.

This clonotype was seen ten or more times. The gene calls are TRBV6-5 and TRBJ1-5, with D possibly matching TRBD1 (6 bases). The germline V gene has CDR1 MNHEY and CDR2 SVGAGI. The V and J ends lost 2 bases and 7 bases respectively, with 12 bases between them. This CDR3 has 14 amino acids. CDR3 region: CASSYNRARQPQHF. The CDR3 nucleotides are TGTGCCAGCAGTTACAACAGGGCCAGGCAGCCCCAGCATTTT.

This clonotype was found many times. V is TRBV12-3 or TRBV12-4 and J is TRBJ2-2; D may be TRBD1 (6 bases). This CDR3 has 14 residues. Trimming shortened V by 3 bases and J by 5 bases, and 10 bases separated the two germline ends. The CDR3 DNA is TGTGCCAGCAGTTTGCAGGGGCGAACCGGGGAGCTGTTTTTT. This sequence encodes CASSLQGRTGELFF.

This clonotype showed up many times. V usage is TRBV3-1 and J usage is TRBJ2-2; D uncertain. Trimming took 4 bases from V and 7 from J, leaving 13 bases between them. The germline CDR1 and CDR2 sequences are LGHDT and YNNKEL (reference sequence). The CDR3 sequence is 14 residues long. CDR3 sequence: CASSRTFGDGELFF. The CDR3 DNA sequence: TGTGCCAGCAGCCGCACTTTTGGGGACGGGGAGCTGTTTTTT.

This clonotype was counted ten times or more. The rearrangement uses TRBV6-1 and TRBJ2-5; 9 positions match TRBD2. Germline trimming cut 4 bases from V and 5 bases from J; bases unmatched to any gene: 5. This CDR3 has 14 amino acids. Per the germline V gene, CDR1 is MNHNS and CDR2 is SASEGT. The CDR3 DNA is TGTGCCAGCAGTGGGGGACTAGCCTGGGAGACCCAGTACTTC. Translating it yields CASSGGLAWETQYF.

This clonotype was counted only a few times. The chain has TRBV28 and TRBJ1-5; TRBD1 is a possible D gene (5 bases). This CDR3 contains 15 residues. Germline CDR1 reads MDHEN; CDR2 reads SYDVKM. The V and J ends lost 6 bases and 0 bases respectively, with 12 bases between them. CDR3 residues: CASSPGGVSNQPQHF. The CDR3, as DNA: TGTGCCAGCAGCCCCGGAGGGGTTAGCAATCAGCCCCAGCATTTT. Based on the CDR3 plus reference TRBV28 and TRBJ1-5, the full variable domain is DVKVTQSSRYLVKRTGEKVFLECVQDMDHENMFWYRQDPGLGLRLIYFSYDVKMKEKGDIPEGYSVSREKKERFSLILESASTNQTSMYLCASSPGGVSNQPQHFGDGTRLSIL.

This clonotype was recorded a few times. One junction end does not reproduce the germline sequence, and a read error may be involved. The V and J genes are TRBV6-1 and TRBJ2-2; TRBD1 agrees at 9 bases. The CDR3 spans 15 residues. CDR1 and CDR2 (germline): MNHNS, SASEGT. The CDR3: CASNVGQGGTGGLFF. For the CDR3, the DNA is TGTGCCAGCAACGTGGGACAGGGAGGTACCGGGGGGCTGTTTTTT.

The sample holds many counts of this clonotype. This chain connects TRBV20-1 to TRBJ1-5, with D perhaps matching TRBD1 (5 bases). CDR1 DFQATT and CDR2 SNEGSKA come from the germline V gene (reference sequence). Trimming removed 6 bases from V and 4 bases from J, with 16 bases in between. This CDR3 is 14 amino acids long. The CDR3 sequence is CSAQKRGNNQPQHF. CDR3 DNA: TGCAGTGCCCAGAAGAGGGGAAATAATCAGCCCCAGCATTTT.

This clonotype was detected many times. The genes are TRBV12-3 or TRBV12-4 and TRBJ1-5; D unclear. Trimming removed 3 bases from V and 0 bases from J, with 12 bases in between. CDR3 size: 16 residues. The CDR3 spells CASSLRGPYSNQPQHF. The DNA of the CDR3 is TGTGCCAGCAGTTTGAGAGGGCCTTATAGCAATCAGCCCCAGCATTTT.

The table lists this clonotype with many counts. The chain couples TRBV4-1 to TRBJ2-7; the D gene could be TRBD1 or TRBD2 (7 bases each). The CDR3 consists of 17 residues. Germline-derived CDR1 and CDR2 are MGHRA and YSYEKL. Trimming stripped 4 bases from V and 6 bases from J, with 25 bases between. CDR3 sequence reads: CASSPIWAGDSRVEQYF. CDR3 in DNA: TGCGCCAGCAGCCCCATTTGGGCGGGGGACAGTCGGGTCGAGCAGTACTTC.

This clonotype turned up a few times. This sequence joins TRBV30 and TRBJ1-6, with 7 bases that match TRBD1. Germline trimming cut 4 bases from V and 2 bases from J; bases unmatched to any gene: 5. CDR3 length equals 15 residues. Germline V CDR1 and CDR2: GTSNPN, SVGIG (reference sequence). CDR3 coding DNA: TGTGCCTGGAATTTACAGGGGCCCTATAATTCACCCCTCCACTTT. Its protein product is CAWNLQGPYNSPLHF.

This clonotype was picked up many times. The rearrangement uses TRBV11-2 and TRBJ1-5; 7 bases fit TRBD1. The CDR3 is 14 residues long. V gave up 0 bases and J gave up 6 bases; unmatched junction bases: 2. The germline CDR1 and CDR2 sequences are SGHAT and FQNNGV. CDR3 amino acids: CASSLEGGSQPQHF. As DNA, the CDR3 is TGTGCCAGCAGCTTAGAAGGGGGCAGTCAGCCCCAGCATTTT.

This clonotype was counted at least ten times. The rearrangement links TRBV7-6 to TRBJ1-1; TRBD1 is a possible D gene (6 bases). CDR1 and CDR2 (germline): SGHVS, FNYEAQ. This CDR3 has 16 amino acids. V lost 0 bases and J lost 5, with 16 bases in between. The CDR3 reads CASSLAGQALITEAFF. In DNA, the CDR3 is TGTGCCAGCAGCTTAGCGGGACAAGCCCTAATAACTGAAGCTTTCTTT. The full variable domain, with the rest looked up from reference TRBV7-6 and TRBJ1-1, is GAGVSQSPRYKVTKRGQDVALRCDPISGHVSLYWYRQALGQGPEFLTYFNYEAQQDKSGLPNDRFSAERPEGSISTLTIQRTEQRDSAMYRCASSLAGQALITEAFFGQGTRLTVV.

This clonotype was observed at least ten times. V and J are TRBV10-3 and TRBJ1-6; no clear D. Germline-derived CDR1 and CDR2 are ENHRY and SYGVKD. Trimming took 0 bases from V and 8 from J, leaving 8 bases between them. The CDR3 totals 14 residues. The CDR3 region is CAISESGGYSPLHF. CDR3 in DNA: TGTGCCATCAGTGAGTCTGGAGGTTATTCACCCCTCCACTTT.

Concerning this clonotype itself: With only one base between it and a far larger clone, this is likely a read error. The genes are TRBV20-1 and TRBJ2-5; D not resolved. Per germline, CDR1 DFQATT and CDR2 SNEGSKA (reference sequence). With 4 bases removed from V and 2 bases from J, the gap between germline ends came to 2 bases. This CDR3 is 10 amino acids long. The CDR3 nucleotides are TGCAGTGCTAATCAAGAGACCCAGTACTTC. It translates to CSANQETQYF.

The V call is TRBV12-3 or TRBV12-4, the J call TRBJ2-5; 11 bases agree with TRBD2. V was clipped by 4 bases and J by 4 bases; unmatched bases: 5. The CDR3 has 15 residues. The CDR3 DNA reads TGTGCCAGCAGTTCTAGCGGGGGGCCGCGAGAGACCCAGTACTTC. It is translated as CASSSSGGPRETQYF.

This clonotype was recorded many times. The chain recombines TRBV11-1 with TRBJ1-2, with D tentatively TRBD1 (5 bases). Trimming stripped 1 base from V and 4 bases from J, with 16 bases between. The CDR3 length is 16 residues. The germline CDR1 and CDR2 sequences are SGHAT and FQDESV (reference sequence). CDR3 DNA sequence: TGTGCCAGCAGCTTAGTGCGGACATTCCCTAGCTATGGCTACACCTTC. This translates into CASSLVRTFPSYGYTF.